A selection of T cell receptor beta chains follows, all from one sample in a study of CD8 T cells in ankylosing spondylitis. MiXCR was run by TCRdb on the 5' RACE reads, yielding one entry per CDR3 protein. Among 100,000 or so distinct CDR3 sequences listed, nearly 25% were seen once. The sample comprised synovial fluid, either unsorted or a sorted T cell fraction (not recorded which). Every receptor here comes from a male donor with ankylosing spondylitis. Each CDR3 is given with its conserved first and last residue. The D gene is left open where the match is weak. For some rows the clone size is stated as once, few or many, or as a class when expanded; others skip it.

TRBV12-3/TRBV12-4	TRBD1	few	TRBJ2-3	CASSLMGQGGDTQYF	TGTGCCAGCAGTTTAATGGGACAGGGGGGAGATACGCAGTATTTT
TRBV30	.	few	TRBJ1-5	CAWSQGIDQPQHF	TGTGCCTGGAGTCAGGGTATCGATCAGCCCCAGCATTTT
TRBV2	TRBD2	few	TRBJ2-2	CASSLAGGTNTGELFF	TGTGCCAGCAGCCTAGCGGGAGGAACGAACACCGGGGAGCTGTTTTTT
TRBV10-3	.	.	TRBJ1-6	CAISGEGSLSPLHF	TGTGCCATCAGTGGGGAGGGCAGCCTGTCACCCCTCCACTTT
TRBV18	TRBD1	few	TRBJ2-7	CASSPGTGGDEQYF	TGTGCCAGCTCTCCCGGGACAGGGGGCGACGAGCAGTACTTC
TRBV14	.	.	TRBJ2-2	CASSRSGPGELFF	TGTGCCAGCAGCCGAAGCGGGCCCGGGGAGCTGTTTTTT
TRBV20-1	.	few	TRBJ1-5	CSARHSNQPQHF	TGCAGTGCTAGACATAGCAATCAGCCCCAGCATTTT
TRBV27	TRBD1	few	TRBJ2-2	CASSGQGAGELFF	TGTGCCAGCAGCGGACAGGGGGCCGGGGAGCTGTTTTTT
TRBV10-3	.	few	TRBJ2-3	CAISESAGTDTQYF	TGTGCCATCAGTGAGTCCGCAGGCACAGATACGCAGTATTTT
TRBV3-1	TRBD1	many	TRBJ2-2	CASSRQGYTGELFF	TGTGCCAGCAGCCGACAGGGGTACACCGGGGAGCTGTTTTTT
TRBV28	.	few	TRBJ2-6	CASSSPGYSGANVLTF	TGTGCCAGCAGTTCCCCAGGGTACTCTGGGGCCAACGTCCTGACTTTC
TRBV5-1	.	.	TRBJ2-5	CASKPSDGDQYF	TGCGCCAGCAAACCCTCCGACGGGGACCAGTACTTC
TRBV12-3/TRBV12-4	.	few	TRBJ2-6	CASSLVGSGANVLTF	TGTGCCAGCAGTTTAGTGGGATCTGGGGCCAACGTCCTGACTTTC
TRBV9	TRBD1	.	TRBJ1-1	CASSVGSGGTEAFF	TGTGCCAGCAGCGTAGGCTCAGGGGGCACTGAAGCTTTCTTT
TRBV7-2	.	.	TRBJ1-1	CASSFVKGGRKAEAFF	TGTGCCAGCAGCTTCGTAAAGGGGGGTCGGAAGGCTGAAGCTTTCTTT
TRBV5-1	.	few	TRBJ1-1	CASSPTPGGGEVFF	TGCGCCAGCAGCCCGACGCCCGGCGGCGGTGAAGTTTTCTTT
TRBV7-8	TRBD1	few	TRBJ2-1	CASSAQGAEYNEQFF	TGTGCCAGCAGCGCCCAGGGGGCGGAGTACAATGAGCAGTTCTTC
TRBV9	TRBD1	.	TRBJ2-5	CASSIDRGETQYF	TGTGCCAGCAGCATCGACAGGGGAGAGACCCAGTACTTC
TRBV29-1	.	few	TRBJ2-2	CSVGSPANTGELFF	TGCAGCGTTGGGAGCCCAGCGAACACCGGGGAGCTGTTTTTT
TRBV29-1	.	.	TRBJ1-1	CSVGRRMNTEAFF	TGCAGCGTTGGGAGGCGGATGAACACTGAAGCTTTCTTT
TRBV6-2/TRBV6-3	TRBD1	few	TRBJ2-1	CASSAKSRQGNNEQFF	TGTGCCAGCAGCGCTAAATCCAGACAGGGGAATAATGAGCAGTTCTTC
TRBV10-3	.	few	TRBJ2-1	CAMKAGPSYNEQFF	TGTGCCATGAAGGCAGGACCCTCATACAATGAGCAGTTCTTC
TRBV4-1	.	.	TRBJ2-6	CASSQSFSGANVLTF	TGCGCCAGCAGCCAGTCCTTTTCTGGGGCCAACGTCCTGACTTTC
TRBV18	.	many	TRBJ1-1	CASSPQTGITEAFF	TGTGCCAGCTCACCCCAAACAGGGATCACTGAAGCTTTCTTT
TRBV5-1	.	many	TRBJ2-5	CASSLQGGKETQYF	TGCGCCAGCAGCTTGCAGGGAGGTAAAGAGACCCAGTACTTC
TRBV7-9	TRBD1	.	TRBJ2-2	CASSLGTGGSGELFF	TGTGCCAGCAGCTTGGGGACAGGGGGCTCCGGGGAGCTGTTTTTT
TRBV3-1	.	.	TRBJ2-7	CASSGGRPYEQYF	TGTGCCAGCAGCGGGGGTAGACCCTACGAGCAGTACTTC
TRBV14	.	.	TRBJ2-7	CASSQDEGISYEQYF	TGTGCCAGCAGCCAAGATGAAGGGATCTCCTACGAGCAGTACTTC
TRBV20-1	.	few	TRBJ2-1	CSAPDYRWQFF	TGCAGTGCTCCGGACTATCGGTGGCAGTTCTTC
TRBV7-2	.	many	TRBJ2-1	CASSLGISSYNEQFF	TGTGCCAGCAGTCTGGGGATCAGCTCCTACAATGAGCAGTTCTTC
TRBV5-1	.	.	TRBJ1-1	CASSPLGENTEAFF	TGCGCCAGCAGCCCACTCGGGGAGAACACTGAAGCTTTCTTT
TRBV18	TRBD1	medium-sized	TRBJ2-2	CASSPLQGGTGELFF	TGTGCCAGCTCACCACTACAGGGGGGCACCGGGGAGCTGTTTTTT
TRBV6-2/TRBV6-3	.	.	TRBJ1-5	CASSFGVGQPQHF	TGTGCCAGCAGTTTCGGGGTCGGTCAGCCCCAGCATTTT
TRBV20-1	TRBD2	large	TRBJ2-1	CSASPSGRFEQFF	TGCAGTGCATCCCCCAGCGGGAGATTTGAGCAGTTCTTC
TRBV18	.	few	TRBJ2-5	CASSRDSKETQYF	TGTGCCAGCTCCCGGGACTCTAAAGAGACCCAGTACTTC
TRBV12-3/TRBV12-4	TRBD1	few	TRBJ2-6	CASSTGTAYSGANVLTF	TGTGCCAGCAGTACCGGGACAGCCTACTCTGGGGCCAACGTCCTGACTTTC
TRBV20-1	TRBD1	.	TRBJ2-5	CSFRQGRETQYF	TGCAGTTTCAGACAGGGGAGAGAGACCCAGTACTTC
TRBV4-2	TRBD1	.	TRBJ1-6	CASSQALRGNSPLHF	TGTGCCAGCAGCCAAGCACTCAGGGGGAATTCACCCCTCCACTTT
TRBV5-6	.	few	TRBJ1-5	CASSLGGGLGYSNQPQHF	TGTGCCAGCAGCTTGGGTGGAGGGTTGGGGTATAGCAATCAGCCCCAGCATTTT
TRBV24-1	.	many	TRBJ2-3	CATSSTGTATDTQYF	TGTGCCACCAGTAGTACCGGGACTGCCACAGATACGCAGTATTTT
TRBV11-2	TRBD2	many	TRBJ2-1	CASSLGPSGRAGRYNEQFF	TGTGCCAGCAGCTTAGGACCTAGCGGGAGGGCGGGTAGGTACAATGAGCAGTTCTTC
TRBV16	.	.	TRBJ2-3	CASSRLAGTDTQYF	TGTGCCAGCAGCCGACTGGCAGGCACAGATACGCAGTATTTT
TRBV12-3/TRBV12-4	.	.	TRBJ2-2	CASSLALGTHTGELFF	TGTGCCAGCAGTTTAGCGCTTGGGACTCACACCGGGGAGCTGTTTTTT
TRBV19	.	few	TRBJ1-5	CASSIGLTNQPQHF	TGTGCCAGTAGTATTGGGCTGACCAATCAGCCCCAGCATTTT
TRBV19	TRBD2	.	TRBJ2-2	CASSIDHLLAGSGELFF	TGTGCCAGTAGTATAGATCATCTACTAGCGGGGTCCGGGGAGCTGTTTTTT
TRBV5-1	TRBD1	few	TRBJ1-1	CASSGTANTEAFF	TGCGCCAGCAGCGGGACAGCGAACACTGAAGCTTTCTTT
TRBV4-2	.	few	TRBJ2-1	CASSQVRGNEQFF	TGTGCCAGCAGCCAAGTACGAGGAAATGAGCAGTTCTTC
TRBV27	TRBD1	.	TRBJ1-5	CASSDRGLSQPQHF	TGTGCCAGCAGTGACAGGGGCCTCTCACAGCCCCAGCATTTT
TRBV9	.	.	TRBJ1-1	CASSVELNTEAFF	TGTGCCAGCAGCGTAGAATTGAACACTGAAGCTTTCTTT